One and the same sample provided the 30 T cell receptor beta chains below, sequenced in a study of blood T cell repertoires in COVID-19. Repertoires were generated with immunoSEQ multiplex PCR, while TCRdb's copy carries only in-frame clones and drops some. The data contain fewer than 350,000 clones, 70% to 90% of them singletons. Sequencing used peripheral blood. All receptors derive from a human donor in a cohort sampled during active COVID-19.

V gene TRBV19 combines with J gene TRBJ1-1; TRBD1 matches 9 bases. V lost 5 bases and J lost 6; bases outside the gene matches: 10. The CDR3 has 15 amino acids. Germline CDR1 reads LNHDA; CDR2 reads SQIVND (reference sequence). CDR3 residues: CASSPGTGMGAEAFF. As DNA, the CDR3 is TGTGCCAGTAGTCCTGGGACAGGGATGGGCGCTGAAGCTTTCTTT.

The V gene is TRBV4-1, the J gene TRBJ2-3; the D gene is possibly TRBD2 (6 bases). Germline V gene sequence: CDR1 MGHRA, CDR2 YSYEKL. The CDR3 contains 15 residues. Trimming cost V 1 base and J 3 bases, with 11 bases left between them. CDR3 loop: CASSQVAGTTDTQYF. The CDR3 bases are TGCGCCAGCAGCCAAGTTGCGGGGACTACAGATACGCAGTATTTT.

This clone showed up many times. The CDR3: CASSITGQGEQFF. DNA of the CDR3: TGTGCCAGCAGCATAACAGGGCAGGGTGAGCAGTTCTTC. The chain links TRBV5-5 to TRBJ2-1, with a possible D match to TRBD1 (6 bases). Germline V gene data show CDR1 as SGHKS and CDR2 as YYEKEE (reference sequence). Trimming shortened V by 4 bases and J by 9 bases, and 14 bases separated the two germline ends. The CDR3 sequence is 13 residues long.

V usage is TRBV5-3 and J usage is TRBJ1-6; no clear D. TRBV5-3 is assigned to the ORF class and has an uncertain function. V lost 0 bases, J lost 11 bases, and 9 bases lay in between. The CDR3 covers 13 residues. CDR3 in amino acids: CARSLGPLPPLHF. The CDR3, as DNA: TGTGCCAGAAGCTTGGGGCCGCTGCCACCCCTCCACTTT.

The genes are TRBV19 and TRBJ2-5; possibly TRBD2 for D (5 bases). The CDR3 contains 15 residues. Trimming took off 5 bases at V and 4 bases at J, with 17 bases between the two ends. CDR1 and CDR2 (germline): LNHDA, SQIVND (reference sequence). The CDR3 region has the DNA TGTGCCAGTAGTGCGTCGGGGAAGAGAGGAGAGACCCAGTACTTC. It is translated as CASSASGKRGETQYF. Together with reference TRBV19 and TRBJ2-5, the CDR3 gives the full variable domain: DGGITQSPKYLFRKEGQNVTLSCEQNLNHDAMYWYRQDPGQGLRLIYYSQIVNDFQKGDIAEGYSVSREKKESFPLTVTSAQKNPTAFYLCASSASGKRGETQYFGPGTRLLVL.

The chain employs TRBV5-8 and TRBJ1-1, with D possibly TRBD1 on 6 matching bases. The V and J ends lost 3 bases and 3 bases respectively, with 18 bases between them. This CDR3 spans 16 amino acids. Germline assignment: CDR1 SGHTS and CDR2 YDEGEE. CDR3 sequence: CASSWYLDSGDTEAFF. The CDR3 DNA reads as TGTGCCAGCAGCTGGTACCTGGACAGCGGGGACACTGAAGCTTTCTTT.

This clone was seen a handful of times. This rearrangement joins TRBV2 to TRBJ1-1, with D perhaps TRBD1 (5 bases). The CDR3 consists of 14 residues. The germline V gene has CDR1 SNHLY and CDR2 FYNNEI. V was shortened by 7 bases and J by 5 bases, with 17 bases between the two germline ends. CDR3 amino acids: CASTSSRAETEAFF. In DNA form, the CDR3 reads TGTGCCAGCACCAGCTCCAGGGCGGAAACTGAAGCTTTCTTT.

The V gene is TRBV15, the J gene TRBJ2-5; 10 bases are shared with TRBD2. Unmatched junction bases numbered 3, after V lost 1 base and J lost 7 bases. The length of the CDR3 is 14 residues. Germline V gene lookup returns CDR1 LNHNV and CDR2 YYDKDF (reference sequence). Here the CDR3 DNA reads TGTGCCACCAGCAGAGCTAGCGGGGGAGGGACCCAGTACTTC. This sequence encodes CATSRASGGGTQYF.

The CDR3, as DNA: TGTGCCATCAGTGAGTCGGCTGGCAATCAGCCCCAGCATTTT. This encodes CAISESAGNQPQHF. The chain joins TRBV10-3 to TRBJ1-5; no definite D call. The length of the CDR3 is 14 residues. Germline V gene data show CDR1 as ENHRY and CDR2 as SYGVKD. V was cut by 0 bases and J by 2 bases, with 5 bases left in between.

The chain uses TRBV10-3 and TRBJ1-2, with 7 bases fitting TRBD1. The trim removed 8 bases at V and 8 bases at J, leaving 11 bases unmatched. CDR3 size: 13 residues. Germline V gene lookup returns CDR1 ENHRY and CDR2 SYGVKD. CDR3 region: CAIVGQVGDGYTF. CDR3 in DNA: TGTGCCATCGTTGGACAGGTAGGGGACGGCTACACCTTC.

The rearrangement joins TRBV5-4 to TRBJ2-2, with TRBD1 as a possible D gene (5 bases). The CDR3 is made up of 15 amino acids. V dropped 1 base and J dropped 5 bases, with 12 bases sitting between them. CDR1 is SGHNT, CDR2 YYREEE, per germline (reference sequence). The CDR3 sequence is CASSLQDRETGELFF. CDR3 sequence (DNA): TGTGCCAGCAGCTTGCAAGACAGAGAGACCGGGGAGCTGTTTTTT. The full variable domain, completed using reference TRBV5-4 and TRBJ2-2, is ETGVTQSPTHLIKTRGQQVTLRCSSQSGHNTVSWYQQALGQGPQFIFQYYREEENGRGNFPPRFSGLQFPNYSSELNVNALELDDSALYLCASSLQDRETGELFFGEGSRLTVL.

The chain joins TRBV19 to TRBJ2-2; D remains ambiguous. The CDR3 runs 14 residues. Germline CDR1 is LNHDA and CDR2 is SQIVND (reference sequence). The V end lost 0 bases, the J end lost 3 bases, and 5 bases lay between the germline ends. The CDR3 sequence: CASSIDRYTGELFF. CDR3 coding DNA: TGTGCCAGTAGTATAGATCGTTACACCGGGGAGCTGTTTTTT.

The V call is TRBV18, the J call TRBJ1-1; D may be TRBD1 (6 bases). The CDR3 is made up of 13 amino acids. V was trimmed by 6 bases and J by 2 bases, leaving 10 bases between them. Germline V lookup: CDR1 KGHSH, CDR2 LQKENI. The CDR3 spells CASSGASNTEAFF. In nucleotides, the CDR3 is TGTGCCAGCTCGGGGGCTAGTAACACTGAAGCTTTCTTT.

The rearrangement links TRBV7-6 to TRBJ2-1, with 8 bases aligning to TRBD2. V shed 5 bases, J shed 1 base, and the junction held 4 bases outside the gene matches. The CDR3 length is 15 residues. In germline, CDR1 is SGHVS, CDR2 FNYEAQ. CDR3 protein: CASSAAGGSYNEQFF. In DNA form, the CDR3 reads TGTGCCAGCAGCGCTGCGGGGGGATCCTACAATGAGCAGTTCTTC.

This clone was found many times. V is TRBV5-1 and J is TRBJ1-6; the D gene is possibly TRBD1 (5 bases). CDR1 and CDR2 (germline): SGHRS, YFSETQ. The V gene lost 2 bases and the J gene lost 10 bases, with 13 bases spanning the gap. The CDR3 consists of 14 residues. The CDR3 reads CASSLQENRSPLHF. CDR3 bases: TGCGCCAGCAGCTTACAGGAAAACAGGTCACCCCTCCACTTT.

This chain links TRBV20-1 with TRBJ2-7; D is uncertain. The CDR3 has 11 amino acids. V dropped 5 bases and J dropped 1 base, with 6 bases sitting between them. The V gene's germline CDR1 is DFQATT and CDR2 SNEGSKA (reference sequence). In DNA, the CDR3 is TGCAGTGCTCCCAGTTCCTACGAGCAGTACTTC. Its translation: CSAPSSYEQYF.

V and J are TRBV5-6 and TRBJ1-3; D is unresolved. Looked up from germline, CDR1 is SGHDT and CDR2 is YYEEEE. Trimming removed 2 bases at V and 6 bases at J, with 12 bases between. The CDR3 runs to 14 residues. The CDR3 here is CASSFRETENTIYF. The CDR3 nucleotides read TGTGCCAGCAGCTTCCGGGAAACCGAAAACACCATATATTTT.

CDR3 in amino acids: CASSGGTGSYNEQFF. CDR3 DNA sequence: TGTGCCAGCAGCGGCGGGACAGGGTCCTACAATGAGCAGTTCTTC. The rearrangement joins TRBV11-1 to TRBJ2-1; 9 positions match TRBD1. The CDR3 contains 15 residues. CDR1 and CDR2 from the germline V gene are SGHAT and FQDESV (reference sequence). With 5 bases clipped from V and 1 base from J, the junction kept 3 bases outside the gene matches.

The chain joins TRBV5-4 to TRBJ1-2, with D unresolved. Trimming removed 7 bases from V and 7 bases from J, with 17 bases in between. This CDR3 contains 13 residues. Germline CDR1 SGHNT, CDR2 YYREEE (reference sequence). CDR3 coding DNA: TGTGCCAGCGGTTCCCTCGCGACTAGTGGCTACACCTTC. Translated, it gives CASGSLATSGYTF.

CDR3 region: CASSYREMGNEKLFF. CDR3 DNA: TGTGCCAGCAGCTACAGGGAAATGGGTAATGAAAAACTGTTTTTT. The rearrangement uses TRBV5-4 and TRBJ1-4, with D possibly TRBD1 on 6 matching bases. Germline values: CDR1 SGHNT, CDR2 YYREEE (reference sequence). V was shortened by 3 bases and J by 4 bases, with 13 bases between the two germline ends. The CDR3 runs to 15 residues. Supplemented by reference TRBV5-4 and TRBJ1-4, the full variable domain reads ETGVTQSPTHLIKTRGQQVTLRCSSQSGHNTVSWYQQALGQGPQFIFQYYREEENGRGNFPPRFSGLQFPNYSSELNVNALELDDSALYLCASSYREMGNEKLFFGSGTQLSVL.

This clone was seen a handful of times. V usage is TRBV2 and J usage is TRBJ1-2; D call uncertain. This CDR3 has 14 amino acids. Trimming pared 8 bases from V and 4 bases from J, leaving 17 bases between. Germline CDR1 reads SNHLY; CDR2 reads FYNNEI. The CDR3 protein is CASFGGPLPYGYTF. CDR3 sequence (DNA): TGTGCCAGCTTCGGCGGGCCACTTCCCTATGGCTACACCTTC. Drawing the rest from reference TRBV2 and TRBJ1-2, the complete variable domain is EPEVTQTPSHQVTQMGQEVILRCVPISNHLYFYWYRQILGQKVEFLVSFYNNEISEKSEIFDDQFSVERPDGSNFTLKIRSTKLEDSAMYFCASFGGPLPYGYTFGSGTRLTVV.

The chain recombines TRBV24-1 with TRBJ1-5; D is unclear. CDR3 length: 15 amino acids. Germline V gives CDR1 KGHDR, CDR2 SFDVKD. Trimming pared 4 bases from V and 3 bases from J, leaving 12 bases between. The CDR3 DNA follows: TGTGCCACCAGTGACCCGACGGGGATCAATCAGCCCCAGCATTTT. It yields the protein CATSDPTGINQPQHF.

The J gene is TRBJ1-4, the V gene TRBV9; D might be TRBD1 (5 bases). Trimming left V 4 bases short and J 10 bases short, with 11 bases between. Germline V gene sequence: CDR1 SGDLS, CDR2 YYNGEE. The CDR3 is made up of 12 amino acids. CDR3 residues: CASSPLRGKLFF. The CDR3 DNA follows: TGTGCCAGCAGCCCCCTTAGGGGAAAACTGTTTTTT.

By frequency in the sample, this clone is medium-sized. V is TRBV5-1 and J is TRBJ1-2, with 8 bases aligning to TRBD1. This CDR3 is built from 14 residues. In germline, CDR1 is SGHRS, CDR2 YFSETQ. After removal of 2 bases from V and 3 bases from J, the junction contained 3 bases not matched to a gene. CDR3 sequence (DNA): TGCGCCAGCAGCTTATTGACAGGGGACTATGGCTACACCTTC. This translates into CASSLLTGDYGYTF. The full variable domain, its missing parts supplied by reference TRBV5-1 and TRBJ1-2, is KAGVTQTPRYLIKTRGQQVTLSCSPISGHRSVSWYQQTPGQGLQFLFEYFSETQRNKGNFPGRFSGRQFSNSRSEMNVSTLELGDSALYLCASSLLTGDYGYTFGSGTRLTVV.

V usage is TRBV12-3 or TRBV12-4 and J usage is TRBJ1-3; D unclear. The CDR3 runs 13 residues. The ends were cut back, 4 bases at V and 11 bases at J, with 15 bases in the middle. CDR3 DNA sequence: TGTGCCAGCAGTTCAGAGAGGGAAAAGCCCATATATTTT. This sequence encodes CASSSEREKPIYF.

This clone was seen a handful of times. The chain uses TRBV7-2 and TRBJ1-1; D is unresolved. Trimming shortened V by 2 bases and J by 2 bases, and 9 bases separated the two germline ends. From germline, CDR1 is SGHTA and CDR2 FQGNSA. This CDR3 comprises 14 residues. The CDR3 DNA reads as TGTGCCAGCAGCTTACAGATCCTTAACACTGAAGCTTTCTTT. It encodes CASSLQILNTEAFF.

The rearrangement links TRBV10-2 to TRBJ1-5, with D tentatively TRBD1 (5 bases). The CDR3 spans 14 residues. CDR1 is WSHSY and CDR2 is SAAADI in the germline V gene. V lost 3 bases, J lost 4 bases, and 10 bases lay in between. The CDR3 protein is CASSEIQANQPQHF. As DNA, the CDR3 is TGCGCCAGCAGTGAAATACAGGCGAATCAGCCCCAGCATTTT.

The chain joins TRBV2 to TRBJ1-6; D is undetermined. The CDR3 spans 15 residues. V was cut by 8 bases and J by 3 bases, with 14 bases left in between. CDR1 is SNHLY and CDR2 is FYNNEI in the germline V gene. Here the CDR3 DNA reads TGTGCCAGCTATTACGAGCCCGTCTATAATTCACCCCTCCACTTT. The encoded protein is CASYYEPVYNSPLHF. Drawing the rest from reference TRBV2 and TRBJ1-6, the complete variable domain is EPEVTQTPSHQVTQMGQEVILRCVPISNHLYFYWYRQILGQKVEFLVSFYNNEISEKSEIFDDQFSVERPDGSNFTLKIRSTKLEDSAMYFCASYYEPVYNSPLHFGNGTRLTVT.

This clone showed up just once. The gene calls are TRBV10-2 and TRBJ1-2; D is uncertain. CDR3 size: 13 residues. Germline CDR1 and CDR2: WSHSY and SAAADI. Trimming removed 3 bases from V and 7 bases from J, with 12 bases in between. CDR3: CASSENTFGGYTF. CDR3 in DNA: TGCGCCAGCAGTGAAAATACCTTCGGTGGCTACACCTTC.

V is TRBV21-1 and J is TRBJ1-1; the table assigns TRBD1, which was not confirmed against the DNA. TRBV21-1 is a known pseudogene. There are 13 residues in the CDR3. The CDR3: CAKTKGMNTEAFF. CDR3 coding DNA: TGTGCCAAGACAAAGGGGATGAACACTGAAGCTTTCTTT.